The clone carrying this T cell receptor beta chain showed up just a few times. The target antigen is unknown. The germline gene is not matched at one end of the junction; a read error may be the cause. This entry belongs to a study of T cell repertoires in cytomegalovirus infection. Study-wide results and limits: HLA-C-restricted CMV-specific TCR beta clonotypes prevailed in the ex vivo response. Individuals carrying CMV plus the relevant HLA were identified by cumulative frequency of public TCR beta families.

TCRdb reanalysed the reads using MiXCR and keeps one entry per CDR3 protein. The sample consists of hundreds of thousands of distinct CDR3 sequences, almost 30% of them appearing once. The CDR3 runs 12 residues. CDR1 and CDR2 (germline): SGHTA, FQGNSA. J is TRBJ2-2 and V is TRBV7-2, with D hard to call. The source of this sequence is a human donor in good health (CMV status not recorded). Some clones in this sample may be carry-over from other donors' samples. Specimen: cultured PBMCs, collected from culture after CMV antigen stimulation. The CDR3 loop reads CASSLYAGELFF. In DNA, the CDR3 is TGTGCCAGCAGCTTATACGCCGGAGAGCTGTTTTTT.